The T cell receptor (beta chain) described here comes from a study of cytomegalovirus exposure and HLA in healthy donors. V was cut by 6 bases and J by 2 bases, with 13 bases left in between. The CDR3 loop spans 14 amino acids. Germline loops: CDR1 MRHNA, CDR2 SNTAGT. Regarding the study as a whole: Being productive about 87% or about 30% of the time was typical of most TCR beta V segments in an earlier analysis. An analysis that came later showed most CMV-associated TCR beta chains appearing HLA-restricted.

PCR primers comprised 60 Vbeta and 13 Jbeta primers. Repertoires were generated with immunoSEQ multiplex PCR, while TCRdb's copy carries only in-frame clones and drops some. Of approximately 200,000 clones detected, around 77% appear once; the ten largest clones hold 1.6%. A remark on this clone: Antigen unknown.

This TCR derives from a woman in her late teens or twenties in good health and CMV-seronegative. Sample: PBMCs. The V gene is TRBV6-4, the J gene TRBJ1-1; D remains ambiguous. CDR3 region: CASSPWGGNTEAFF. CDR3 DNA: TGTGCCAGCAGCCCCTGGGGAGGAAACACTGAAGCTTTCTTT.